The clone carrying this T cell receptor (beta chain) was picked up a small number of times. TCRdb re-derived calls from the RT-PCR reads in MiXCR, one entry per CDR3 protein. Found here are roughly 760,000 distinct CDR3 sequences, 21% of them singletons; the top ten hold 10%. This record comes from a study of response to subunit inactivated influenza vaccine. The germline gives CDR1 GTSNPN, CDR2 SVGIG (reference sequence). Trimming took 3 bases from V and 2 from J, leaving 7 bases between them. The length of the CDR3 is 13 residues. The clonotype comes from a man aged 45-65 years who received an inactivated influenza vaccine. The gene calls are TRBV30 and TRBJ1-4; D uncertain. The sequenced sample was PBMCs from blood, obtained 4 to 6 days after vaccination. The CDR3 loop is CAWRGPTNEKLFF. The DNA of the CDR3 is TGTGCCTGGAGAGGCCCCACTAATGAAAAACTGTTTTTT.